Presented here are 25 T cell receptor beta chains from one specimen sequenced in a study of Ad26.COV2.S vaccination and SARS-CoV-2 variants. Sequencing was performed with immunoSEQ multiplex PCR; in TCRdb, only in-frame clones are kept and a portion is missing. Among about 350,000 clones listed, just over 90% were seen once. The material was peripheral blood, obtained after recovery from COVID-19. These TCRs come from a human donor who had recovered from COVID-19.

CDR3 in amino acids: CASSLKGPSYEQYF. CDR3 nucleotide sequence: TGTGCCAGCAGCTTAAAGGGTCCCTCCTACGAGCAGTACTTC. The V call is TRBV7-2, the J call TRBJ2-7; D gene uncertain. Deletions cut 2 bases from V and 0 bases from J, with 8 bases between. The CDR3 spans 14 residues. Germline V lookup: CDR1 SGHTA, CDR2 FQGNSA.

This chain uses TRBV6-1 with TRBJ1-5; D gene ambiguous. V was clipped by 2 bases and J by 7 bases, with 12 bases between them. Per germline, CDR1 MNHNS and CDR2 SASEGT. This CDR3 spans 14 amino acids. The CDR3 loop reads CASSETGMWQPQHF. For the CDR3, the DNA is TGTGCCAGCAGTGAAACGGGGATGTGGCAGCCCCAGCATTTT.

This sequence joins TRBV7-2 and TRBJ1-2; D remains unclear. The V end lost 1 base, the J end lost 8 bases, and 17 bases lay between the germline ends. The CDR3 sequence is 15 residues long. Germline assignment: CDR1 SGHTA and CDR2 FQGNSA. CDR3 region: CASSLEVRPLGGYTF. The CDR3 nucleotides are TGTGCCAGCAGCTTAGAGGTCAGGCCCCTCGGGGGCTACACCTTC.

This clone occurred once. The J gene is TRBJ1-4, the V gene TRBV5-8; 7 positions agree with TRBD1. The J segment lost 12 bases and the V segment lost 1 base, leaving 9 bases of the junction unmatched. CDR3 size: 14 residues. Per the germline V gene, CDR1 is SGHTS and CDR2 is YDEGEE. The CDR3 region is CASSLRTGGEQLFF. In DNA form, the CDR3 reads TGTGCCAGCAGCTTGCGGACAGGCGGGGAACAACTGTTTTTT.

The count of this clone is one. The chain recombines TRBV19 with TRBJ1-2; D might be TRBD1 (6 bases). V was cut by 0 bases and J by 4 bases, with 15 bases left in between. This CDR3 spans 16 amino acids. Germline-derived CDR1 and CDR2 are LNHDA and SQIVND (reference sequence). CDR3 sequence reads: CASSIDGGRDIYGYTF. CDR3 coding DNA: TGTGCCAGTAGTATAGATGGGGGCAGGGACATCTATGGCTACACCTTC.

On this clone itself: This same CDR3 is encoded by further DNA sequences in the sample. The rearrangement uses TRBV19 and TRBJ1-1; D gene uncertain. Trimming removed 3 bases from V and 0 bases from J, with 5 bases in between. Looked up from germline, CDR1 is LNHDA and CDR2 is SQIVND (reference sequence). The CDR3 is 13 residues long. The CDR3 bases are TGTGCCAGTAGTATTTCCCTGAACACTGAAGCTTTCTTT. Protein: CASSISLNTEAFF.

This chain links TRBV7-2 with TRBJ2-3, with no clear D. Germline values: CDR1 SGHTA, CDR2 FQGNSA. The V end was cut by 0 bases, the J end by 3 bases, with 13 bases between. This CDR3 is 16 amino acids long. The CDR3 DNA sequence: TGTGCCAGCAGCTTAGCGGACCTGGGTAGGACAGATACGCAGTATTTT. It encodes CASSLADLGRTDTQYF.

V gene TRBV5-5 combines with J gene TRBJ2-1, with a tentative D call TRBD1 (6 bases). Per the germline V gene, CDR1 is SGHKS and CDR2 is YYEKEE (reference sequence). V dropped 1 base and J dropped 10 bases, with 9 bases sitting between them. The CDR3 contains 12 residues. As DNA, the CDR3 is TGTGCCAGCAGCTTGACCGACAGGGAGCAGTTCTTC. As protein: CASSLTDREQFF.

This clone was seen a single time. The chain recombines TRBV11-2 with TRBJ1-6, with D hard to call. V lost 2 bases and J lost 7, with 12 bases in between. The CDR3 sequence is 15 residues long. The germline CDR1 and CDR2 sequences are SGHAT and FQNNGV. Written as DNA, the CDR3 is TGTGCCAGCAGCTTATACGGGCAGCCAAATTCACCCCTCCACTTT. This sequence encodes CASSLYGQPNSPLHF.

The chain combines TRBV4-1 with TRBJ1-4, with D unresolved. With 0 bases removed from V and 8 bases from J, the gap between germline ends came to 10 bases. This CDR3 comprises 14 residues. The germline CDR1 and CDR2 sequences are MGHRA and YSYEKL. The DNA of the CDR3 is TGCGCCAGCAGCCAAGATGTGGCGTTCGAAAAACTGTTTTTT. Translated, it gives CASSQDVAFEKLFF.

CDR3 sequence: CASSQQGGVYEQYF. In DNA form, the CDR3 reads TGTGCCAGCTCACAACAGGGAGGGGTATACGAGCAGTACTTC. The genes are TRBV18 and TRBJ2-7; a possible D gene is TRBD2 (7 bases). Trimming shortened V by 4 bases and J by 4 bases, and 14 bases separated the two germline ends. The CDR3 runs to 14 residues. Germline CDR1 reads KGHSH; CDR2 reads LQKENI.

The chain recombines TRBV14 with TRBJ1-1; possible D gene TRBD1, 5 bases. Trimming shortened V by 6 bases and J by 0 bases, and 8 bases separated the two germline ends. The CDR3 length is 13 residues. Germline V lookup: CDR1 SGHDN, CDR2 FVKESK. The CDR3 loop reads CASSWGVNTEAFF. As DNA, the CDR3 is TGTGCCAGCAGTTGGGGGGTGAACACTGAAGCTTTCTTT.

This rearrangement joins TRBV5-4 to TRBJ2-2; 13 bases are shared with TRBD2. Germline loops: CDR1 SGHNT, CDR2 YYREEE (reference sequence). This CDR3 is built from 17 residues. V trimming: 4 bases; J trimming: 0 bases; junction bases outside the gene matches: 3. DNA of the CDR3: TGTGCCAGCAGCCGCGGACTAGCGGGGGCGAACACCGGGGAGCTGTTTTTT. This codes for CASSRGLAGANTGELFF.

The chain combines TRBV19 with TRBJ1-1; D perhaps matches TRBD1 (6 bases). The germline V gene encodes CDR1 LNHDA and CDR2 SQIVND (reference sequence). V was cut by 7 bases and J by 0 bases, with 12 bases left in between. CDR3 length equals 14 residues. The CDR3 bases are TGTGCCAGTACGGTTGGGACAATGAACACTGAAGCTTTCTTT. It encodes CASTVGTMNTEAFF.

The chain couples TRBV11-2 to TRBJ2-2, with no clear D. Germline CDR1 is SGHAT and CDR2 is FQNNGV. CDR3 length: 18 amino acids. Deletions cut 2 bases from V and 7 bases from J, with 23 bases between. The CDR3 spells CASSLSMGLVGHVGELFF. The CDR3 DNA reads TGTGCCAGCAGCTTAAGTATGGGTCTCGTAGGTCACGTCGGGGAGCTGTTTTTT.

V usage is TRBV5-1 and J usage is TRBJ2-1, with D tentatively TRBD1 or TRBD2 (6 bases each). From germline, CDR1 is SGHRS and CDR2 YFSETQ. The CDR3 is made up of 13 amino acids. Trimming shortened V by 3 bases and J by 8 bases, and 12 bases separated the two germline ends. CDR3 region: CASSSLGGHEQFF. The CDR3 nucleotides read TGCGCCAGCAGCTCTCTAGGGGGGCATGAGCAGTTCTTC.

CDR3 sequence (DNA): TGCGCCAGCAGTGAGGGACAGCAAGGGACTGAAGCTTTCTTT. The encoded protein is CASSEGQQGTEAFF. This chain connects TRBV10-1 to TRBJ1-1; D possibly corresponds to TRBD1 (6 bases). V shed 2 bases and J shed 5 bases, with 12 bases lying between them. The CDR3 extends over 14 amino acids. Germline V gene lookup returns CDR1 WNHNN and CDR2 SYGVQD (reference sequence).

This clone was seen a handful of times. The V gene is TRBV14, the J gene TRBJ2-1, with 9 nucleotides matching TRBD1. In germline, CDR1 is SGHDN, CDR2 FVKESK. The CDR3 has 16 residues. V shed 4 bases, J shed 2 bases, and the junction held 6 bases outside the gene matches. CDR3 region: CASSPGTGLAYNEQFF. The CDR3 DNA reads TGTGCCAGCAGCCCAGGGACAGGGCTAGCCTACAATGAGCAGTTCTTC.

The genes are TRBV11-2 and TRBJ2-5; the D gene is possibly TRBD2 (6 bases). Deletions cut 5 bases from V and 4 bases from J, with 20 bases between. This CDR3 has 16 residues. Germline V CDR1 and CDR2: SGHAT, FQNNGV. The CDR3 is CASSIVSGLAGETQYF. In nucleotides, the CDR3 is TGTGCCAGCAGCATAGTATCGGGACTCGCGGGAGAGACCCAGTACTTC. The full variable domain, with the rest looked up from reference TRBV11-2 and TRBJ2-5, is EAGVAQSPRYKIIEKRQSVAFWCNPISGHATLYWYQQILGQGPKLLIQFQNNGVVDDSQLPKDRFSAERLKGVDSTLKIQPAKLEDSAVYLCASSIVSGLAGETQYFGPGTRLLVL.

V and J are TRBV7-9 and TRBJ1-2; D not resolved. The germline V gene encodes CDR1 SEHNR and CDR2 FQNEAQ (reference sequence). The CDR3 has 15 amino acids. V dropped 0 bases and J dropped 2 bases, with 10 bases sitting between them. CDR3 DNA sequence: TGTGCCAGCAGCTTAGCCGGTACAGAAAACTATGGCTACACCTTC. Translated: CASSLAGTENYGYTF.

This clone was seen at least ten times. The genes are TRBV27 and TRBJ1-2; D is perhaps TRBD1 (5 bases). There are 14 residues in the CDR3. Deletions cut 8 bases from V and 3 bases from J, with 16 bases between. The V gene's germline CDR1 is MNHEY and CDR2 SMNVEV (reference sequence). The CDR3 sequence is CASRDTGYDYGYTF. Written as DNA, the CDR3 is TGTGCCAGCCGCGATACAGGTTATGACTATGGCTACACCTTC.

V and J are TRBV29-1 and TRBJ1-2; a weak D match, TRBD1 (6 bases). This CDR3 region has 13 residues. The germline V gene has CDR1 SQVTM and CDR2 ANQGSEA. The V end was cut by 7 bases, the J end by 3 bases, with 15 bases between. CDR3 coding DNA: TGCAGCGCTAACAAGGGGGGGGACTATGGCTACACCTTC. Translated, it gives CSANKGGDYGYTF.

This clone was counted a single time. This chain links TRBV4-3 with TRBJ2-6, with D uncertain. The CDR3 contains 16 residues. Between the trimmed V and J ends, which lost 4 bases and 0 bases, there was a span of 10 bases. Germline V gene lookup returns CDR1 LGHNA and CDR2 YSLEER. CDR3: CASSPYRYSGANVLTF. CDR3 coding DNA: TGCGCCAGCAGCCCCTATCGTTACTCTGGGGCCAACGTCCTGACTTTC.

The rearrangement uses TRBV7-9 and TRBJ1-2; D unresolved. The CDR3 sequence is 13 residues long. Trimming shortened V by 1 base and J by 4 bases, and 7 bases separated the two germline ends. In germline, CDR1 is SEHNR, CDR2 FQNEAQ (reference sequence). Written as DNA, the CDR3 is TGTGCCAGCAGCTTAGAGACCCCCTATGGCTACACCTTC. Its protein product is CASSLETPYGYTF.

The rearrangement uses TRBV6-5 and TRBJ1-6; tentative D call: TRBD1 (5 bases). V lost 4 bases and J lost 9, with 19 bases in between. The CDR3 loop spans 16 amino acids. Germline assignment: CDR1 MNHEY and CDR2 SVGAGI. For the CDR3, the DNA is TGTGCCAGCAGTTCGACCCGGCCTGATGGGGGTTCACCCCTCCACTTT. This translates into CASSSTRPDGGSPLHF.